The next 18 T cell receptor beta chains were all read from a single sample in a study of post-analysis software for immune sequencing data. General observations from the study: Roughly five TRBV segments appeared more often in patients than in controls, and TRBV5-6, TRBV5-1 and TRBV20-1 were among these.

No antigen is known for these receptors. Prepared TCR beta cDNA libraries contained unique molecular identifiers. Each CDR3 protein gets one entry after TCRdb re-called the PCR reads with MiXCR. The repertoire holds around 400,000 distinct CDR3 sequences, roughly 35% seen once, with over 10% in the top ten. Input material: blood. Every receptor here comes from a girl between 10 and 17 years old with multiple sclerosis.

The J gene is TRBJ1-6, the V gene TRBV5-1; the D is unclear. The CDR3 length is 17 residues. In germline, CDR1 is SGHRS, CDR2 YFSETQ. V lost 0 bases and J lost 7, with 17 bases in between. Here the CDR3 reads CASSLEVPGTTNSPLHF. CDR3 nucleotides: TGCGCCAGCAGCTTGGAAGTCCCGGGAACGACAAATTCACCCCTCCACTTT.

To note about this clonotype: This may come from a read error, since a much larger clone is one base off. CDR3 DNA sequence: TGTGCCAGCAGCCAAGCCCCGGGAAGCCCCTATAATTCACCCCTCCACTTT. Protein sequence: CASSQAPGSPYNSPLHF. The genes are TRBV3-1 and TRBJ1-6; D not certain. Germline-derived CDR1 and CDR2 are LGHDT and YNNKEL (reference sequence). V lost 1 base to trimming and J lost 2 bases, with 12 bases between them. This CDR3 spans 17 amino acids.

V usage is TRBV12-3 or TRBV12-4 and J usage is TRBJ1-5; no clear D. The germline V and J ends were trimmed by 2 bases and 1 base, with 6 bases remaining between them. The CDR3 is 14 residues long. The DNA of the CDR3 is TGTGCCAGCAGTTTATCGTTGAGCAATCAGCCCCAGCATTTT. It translates to CASSLSLSNQPQHF.

The rearrangement joins TRBV5-1 to TRBJ1-6, with D uncertain. The V end was cut by 0 bases, the J end by 9 bases, with 4 bases between. The CDR3 spans 12 residues. Per germline, CDR1 SGHRS and CDR2 YFSETQ. The CDR3 nucleotides are TGCGCCAGCAGCTTGGACTTTTCACCCCTCCACTTT. It codes for CASSLDFSPLHF.

This clonotype was observed a few times. This sequence joins TRBV6-6 and TRBJ2-3, with 9 bases lining up with TRBD1. The germline gives CDR1 MNHNY, CDR2 SVGAGI (reference sequence). V was clipped by 4 bases and J by 5 bases; unmatched bases: 4. The CDR3 is 14 amino acids. The CDR3 spells CASSSDRGGDTQYF. The CDR3 bases are TGTGCCAGCAGTTCGGACAGGGGAGGAGATACGCAGTATTTT.

The rearrangement links TRBV4-3 to TRBJ1-6, with a weak D call TRBD1 (5 bases). The germline V and J ends were trimmed by 4 bases and 7 bases, with 8 bases remaining between them. Per germline, CDR1 LGHNA and CDR2 YSLEER. The CDR3 spans 13 residues. The CDR3 region has the DNA TGCGCCAGCAGCCCCGGGGACAATTCACCCCTCCACTTT. It is translated as CASSPGDNSPLHF.

Only one count was recorded for this clonotype. The chain joins TRBV7-6 to TRBJ1-4, with 7 bases lining up with TRBD1. Trimming cost V 5 bases and J 1 base; bases outside gene matches: 4. The V gene's germline CDR1 is SGHVS and CDR2 FNYEAQ. The CDR3 length is 15 residues. CDR3 sequence (DNA): TGTGCCAGCAGCATAAACAGGGGAACTAATGAAAAACTGTTTTTT. The encoded protein is CASSINRGTNEKLFF.

The CDR3 region is CATSRVPGRTNEQFF. The CDR3 DNA follows: TGTGCCACCAGCAGAGTCCCGGGAAGGACAAATGAGCAGTTCTTC. The J gene is TRBJ2-1, the V gene TRBV15; D assignment may be TRBD1 or TRBD2 (5 bases each). Looked up from germline, CDR1 is LNHNV and CDR2 is YYDKDF (reference sequence). The CDR3 runs 15 residues. V was shortened by 1 base and J by 7 bases, with 14 bases between the two germline ends.

This chain uses TRBV18 with TRBJ2-7, with TRBD1 identical over 9 bases. The CDR3 extends over 14 amino acids. Germline lookup yields CDR1 KGHSH and CDR2 LQKENI. J gave up 4 bases and V 3 bases, and 4 bases lay outside the gene matches. DNA of the CDR3: TGTGCCAGCTCACCGGCGGACAGGGGATACGAGCAGTACTTC. This codes for CASSPADRGYEQYF.

This chain links TRBV7-2 with TRBJ1-1; tentatively, D is TRBD1 (5 bases). The CDR3 spans 15 residues. CDR1 and CDR2 from the germline V gene are SGHTA and FQGNSA. Trimming pared 0 bases from V and 7 bases from J, leaving 15 bases between. The DNA of the CDR3 is TGTGCCAGCAGCTTAGCAGTTTGGGGGTTCAATGAAGCTTTCTTT. Translation gives CASSLAVWGFNEAFF. The variable domain in full, with the rest retrieved from reference TRBV7-2 and TRBJ1-1, is GAGVSQSPSNKVTEKGKDVELRCDPISGHTALYWYRQSLGQGLEFLIYFQGNSAPDKSGLPSDRFSAERTGGSVSTLTIQRTQQEDSAVYLCASSLAVWGFNEAFFGQGTRLTVV.

This clonotype was observed a few times. This rearrangement joins TRBV5-1 to TRBJ2-7, with D possibly matching TRBD1 (6 bases). CDR1 is SGHRS and CDR2 is YFSETQ in the germline V gene. Between the trimmed V and J ends, which lost 7 bases and 3 bases, there was a span of 11 bases. CDR3 length equals 12 residues. As DNA, the CDR3 is TGCGCCAGCGCGGACAGCCACTACGAGCAGTACTTC. The encoded protein is CASADSHYEQYF. Looking up the rest from reference TRBV5-1 and TRBJ2-7 gives the full variable domain: KAGVTQTPRYLIKTRGQQVTLSCSPISGHRSVSWYQQTPGQGLQFLFEYFSETQRNKGNFPGRFSGRQFSNSRSEMNVSTLELGDSALYLCASADSHYEQYFGPGTRLTVT.

The J gene is TRBJ2-5, the V gene TRBV20-1; 10 bases agree with TRBD2. Trimming took 3 bases from V and 5 from J; bases not matched to a gene: 9. Germline CDR1 DFQATT, CDR2 SNEGSKA (reference sequence). The CDR3 is made up of 15 amino acids. The CDR3 DNA follows: TGCAGTGCTAGCCCCTCTAGCGGGGGTTGGGAGACCCAGTACTTC. It yields the protein CSASPSSGGWETQYF.

The sample holds a few counts of this clonotype. This chain links TRBV9 with TRBJ2-1; the match to TRBD2 covers 7 bases. Trimming removed 3 bases from V and 5 bases from J; junction bases left unmatched: 8. Germline assignment: CDR1 SGDLS and CDR2 YYNGEE. This CDR3 has 15 amino acids. As DNA, the CDR3 is TGTGCCAGCAGCGCCGAGGCAGGGAGGGACAATGAGCAGTTCTTC. Protein sequence: CASSAEAGRDNEQFF.

This clonotype showed up just a few times. J is TRBJ2-7 and V is TRBV7-6; D not certain. V was pared by 1 base and J by 6 bases, with 16 bases between. Germline lookup yields CDR1 SGHVS and CDR2 FNYEAQ. This CDR3 comprises 15 residues. Written as DNA, the CDR3 is TGTGCCAGCAGCTTAGGGTCCGTGCCTCTTTCCGAGCAGTACTTC. Protein: CASSLGSVPLSEQYF. The variable domain in full, completed from reference TRBV7-6 and TRBJ2-7, reads GAGVSQSPRYKVTKRGQDVALRCDPISGHVSLYWYRQALGQGPEFLTYFNYEAQQDKSGLPNDRFSAERPEGSISTLTIQRTEQRDSAMYRCASSLGSVPLSEQYFGPGTRLTVT.

This clonotype was observed many times. Written as DNA, the CDR3 is TGCGCCAGCAGCCTGGACAGCTCCTATAATTCACCCCTCCACTTT. Translated: CASSLDSSYNSPLHF. The chain employs TRBV4-1 and TRBJ1-6, with a weak D call TRBD1 (6 bases). V lost 4 bases to trimming and J lost 0 bases, with 7 bases between them. In germline, CDR1 is MGHRA, CDR2 YSYEKL. CDR3 length: 15 amino acids.

This clonotype was observed a handful of times. The rearrangement links TRBV6-2 or TRBV6-3 to TRBJ2-7; TRBD1 agrees at 12 bases. Germline CDR1 is MNHEY and CDR2 is SVGEGT. This CDR3 has 15 amino acids. With 4 bases clipped from V and 3 bases from J, the junction kept 4 bases outside the gene matches. The CDR3 loop reads CASSSGTGGIYEQYF. DNA for the CDR3: TGTGCCAGCAGTTCCGGGACAGGGGGCATCTACGAGCAGTACTTC.

Worth noting for this clonotype: At one boundary the junction diverges from the germline segment, which might be a read error. The genes are TRBV7-7 and TRBJ2-3; 14 positions match TRBD2. The germline CDR1 and CDR2 sequences are SSHAT and FNYEAQ (reference sequence). The CDR3 runs to 17 residues. This CDR3 reads CASSPTSGGAIPDTQYF. CDR3 DNA: TGTGCTAGCAGCCCGACTAGCGGGGGGGCTATCCCAGATACGCAGTATTTT.

The table lists this clonotype with a few counts. The chain joins TRBV5-1 to TRBJ2-5, with TRBD2 identical over 7 bases. Near its end, the DNA agrees better with TRBJ2-7, so the J call may be wrong. This CDR3 is built from 14 residues. Germline values: CDR1 SGHRS, CDR2 YFSETQ. The CDR3 here is CASSATGTNYEQYF. The CDR3 DNA reads as TGCGCCAGCAGCGCGACGGGGACTAACTACGAGCAGTACTTC.